There are many counts of the clone carrying this TCR beta chain. The data stem from a study of T cells after yellow fever vaccination. TCRdb re-analysed the 5' RACE reads in MiXCR, keeping a single row per CDR3 protein. The sample contains some 240,000 distinct CDR3 sequences, approximately 3.6% of which appear only once. This receptor was identified in a man aged 18 to 35 who received the YFV17D yellow fever vaccine. The material sequenced was PBMCs, taken 15 days after the yellow fever booster vaccination.

The DNA for the CDR3 is TGTGCCAGCAGTTTAATCGGGGGGGGCTCCTACAATGAGCAGTTCTTC. This encodes CASSLIGGGSYNEQFF. The chain joins TRBV12-3 or TRBV12-4 to TRBJ2-1, with 8 bases matching TRBD2. CDR3 length equals 16 residues. J lost 0 bases, V lost 2 bases, and 3 bases had no gene match.